Described below is a single TCR beta chain sequence and its context. Assay used: immunoSEQ multiplex PCR; TCRdb lists only in-frame clones, some missing. The sample records approximately 140,000 clones, about 83% being singletons. This sample is drawn from a study of blood T cell repertoires in COVID-19. Trimming cost V 7 bases and J 9 bases, with 10 bases left between them. Germline-derived CDR1 and CDR2 are LNHDA and SQIVND (reference sequence). The CDR3 is 11 amino acids. The chain joins TRBV19 to TRBJ2-4, with D uncertain. This TCR derives from a man aged 25-45 years with COVID-19, enrolled during active disease. Sequenced input: peripheral blood. This CDR3 reads CASTSSGIQYF. CDR3 bases: TGTGCCAGTACCAGTTCAGGCATTCAGTACTTC. The full variable domain, its missing parts supplied by reference TRBV19 and TRBJ2-4, is DGGITQSPKYLFRKEGQNVTLSCEQNLNHDAMYWYRQDPGQGLRLIYYSQIVNDFQKGDIAEGYSVSREKKESFPLTVTSAQKNPTAFYLCASTSSGIQYFGAGTRLSVL.